Given below is one TCR beta chain in context. Its antigen remains unknown. This record comes from a study of cytomegalovirus exposure and HLA in healthy donors. Study-level results: What was likely a sequencing artifact was a cluster of highly shared sequence variants.

The PCR had 60 Vbeta and 13 Jbeta primers. TCRdb's table, derived via immunoSEQ multiplex PCR, lists solely in-frame clones and lacks some. The data show roughly 150,000 clones, over 80% seen once. V gave up 4 bases and J gave up 3 bases, with 20 bases separating them. Germline loops: CDR1 LNHNV, CDR2 YYDKDF (reference sequence). The CDR3 is 17 residues long. The V and J genes are TRBV15 and TRBJ2-3, with a tentative D call TRBD1 (5 bases). The origin of this receptor is a boy between 2 and 10 years old in good health and CMV-seronegative. Sequencing was done on a sample of PBMCs. The chain's CDR3 is CATSTLSGAGNTDTQYF. The CDR3 bases are TGTGCCACCAGCACCCTAAGTGGGGCAGGGAATACAGATACGCAGTATTTT.